This passage covers 30 T cell receptor beta chains from one sample sequenced in a study of blood T cell repertoires in COVID-19. Here immunoSEQ multiplex PCR was the method, and the copy in TCRdb shows in-frame clones only, minus some. The sample includes roughly 520,000 clones, approximately 90% of them seen just once. The specimen was PBMCs or T cells enriched from blood (not recorded which). The receptor set was obtained from a woman in her thirties or forties who had recovered from COVID-19.

The chain recombines TRBV4-3 with TRBJ2-2; D may be TRBD1 (6 bases). Trimming stripped 4 bases from V and 2 bases from J, with 14 bases between. The CDR3 spans 16 residues. Per the germline V gene, CDR1 is LGHNA and CDR2 is YSLEER. CDR3 coding DNA: TGCGCCAGCAGCCTCGCCGGGACAACCAACACCGGGGAGCTGTTTTTT. Translating gives CASSLAGTTNTGELFF.

The chain has TRBV11-3 and TRBJ2-1; D perhaps matches TRBD1 (6 bases). The CDR3 has 15 amino acids. Trimming pared 2 bases from V and 5 bases from J, leaving 13 bases between. In germline, CDR1 is SGHNT, CDR2 YENEEA. For the CDR3, the DNA is TGTGCCAGCAGCTTAAGCCGGACAGCAAACAATGAGCAGTTCTTC. It is translated as CASSLSRTANNEQFF.

The V and J genes are TRBV5-1 and TRBJ2-3; no definite D call. The V end was cut by 1 base, the J end by 2 bases, with 8 bases between. Germline CDR1 reads SGHRS; CDR2 reads YFSETQ. The length of the CDR3 is 14 residues. Written as DNA, the CDR3 is TGCGCCAGCAGCTTGTCAGGCACCACAGATACGCAGTATTTT. It yields the protein CASSLSGTTDTQYF.

The chain joins TRBV3-1 (or the pseudogene TRBV3-2) to TRBJ2-2, with a weak D call TRBD2 (6 bases). Germline CDR1 reads LGHDT; CDR2 reads YNNKEL (reference sequence). The CDR3 loop spans 15 amino acids. The V gene lost 4 bases and the J gene lost 1 base, with 10 bases spanning the gap. This CDR3 is CASSPGTRNTGELFF. CDR3 coding DNA: TGTGCCAGCAGCCCCGGGACTCGGAACACCGGGGAGCTGTTTTTT.

The rearrangement joins TRBV4-1 to TRBJ2-1, with 9 bases identical to TRBD2. J gave up 14 bases and V 0 bases, and 11 bases lay outside the gene matches. Germline V gives CDR1 MGHRA, CDR2 YSYEKL. This CDR3 contains 15 residues. CDR3 sequence: CASSQEGGGRASEFF. The CDR3, as DNA: TGCGCCAGCAGCCAAGAAGGGGGCGGGAGGGCCTCGGAGTTCTTC.

The V gene is TRBV5-4, the J gene TRBJ2-1, with TRBD1 identical over 9 bases. After removal of 4 bases from V and 6 bases from J, the junction contained 5 bases not matched to a gene. The germline V gene encodes CDR1 SGHNT and CDR2 YYREEE (reference sequence). The length of the CDR3 is 14 residues. Here the CDR3 reads CASSHQTGGNEQFF. CDR3 in DNA: TGTGCCAGCAGCCACCAGACAGGGGGCAATGAGCAGTTCTTC.

The chain couples TRBV5-6 to TRBJ2-7; TRBD1 aligns across 10 bases. Germline V gene lookup returns CDR1 SGHDT and CDR2 YYEEEE. The CDR3 is 14 residues long. The ends lost 4 bases at V and 1 base at J; junction bases unmatched: 2. The CDR3 here is CASSRDRGSYEQYF. For the CDR3, the DNA is TGTGCCAGCAGCCGGGACAGGGGTTCCTACGAGCAGTACTTC.

The rearrangement joins TRBV19 to TRBJ1-4; 7 bases fit TRBD1. With 2 bases clipped from V and 4 bases from J, the junction kept 1 base outside the gene matches. This CDR3 is built from 14 residues. From germline, CDR1 is LNHDA and CDR2 SQIVND (reference sequence). The CDR3 nucleotides are TGTGCCAGTAGTATAACAGGGGATAATGAAAAACTGTTTTTT. Encoded protein: CASSITGDNEKLFF.

The chain combines TRBV7-2 with TRBJ1-6; tentatively, D is TRBD1 (6 bases). The CDR3 is 14 residues long. The ends were cut back, 4 bases at V and 7 bases at J, with 11 bases in the middle. Per the germline V gene, CDR1 is SGHTA and CDR2 is FQGNSA. The DNA for the CDR3 is TGTGCCAGCAGCTCACAGGGAAACAATTCACCCCTCCACTTT. Amino acid sequence: CASSSQGNNSPLHF.

CDR3 sequence: CASSLQGSPEAFF. CDR3 DNA: TGTGCCAGCAGCTTACAGGGAAGCCCTGAAGCTTTCTTT. V is TRBV5-4 and J is TRBJ1-1; D is perhaps TRBD1 (6 bases). Between the trimmed V and J ends, which lost 2 bases and 6 bases, there was a span of 11 bases. The CDR3 runs 13 residues. Germline CDR1 reads SGHNT; CDR2 reads YYREEE (reference sequence).

The rearrangement links TRBV6-5 to TRBJ1-1; 7 nucleotides match TRBD1. The germline V gene has CDR1 MNHEY and CDR2 SVGAGI. Trimming removed 6 bases from V and 1 base from J; junction bases left unmatched: 5. CDR3 size: 14 residues. CDR3 DNA: TGTGCCAGCAGATGGGACAGTCAGAACACTGAAGCTTTCTTT. Its protein product is CASRWDSQNTEAFF.

V usage is TRBV6-1 and J usage is TRBJ1-2, with 8 bases lining up with TRBD1. With V trimmed by 4 bases and J by 8 bases, 15 bases remained unmatched. The CDR3 consists of 16 residues. Germline CDR1 MNHNS, CDR2 SASEGT. CDR3 sequence (DNA): TGTGCCAGCAGTGGCCGGGACAGGTTCATCTCGGGAGGCTACACCTTC. Residues: CASSGRDRFISGGYTF.

This rearrangement joins TRBV6-2 or TRBV6-3 to TRBJ1-5, with D perhaps matching TRBD1 (6 bases). CDR3 length: 15 amino acids. Germline V gene lookup returns CDR1 MNHEY and CDR2 SVGEGT. V was clipped by 6 bases and J by 0 bases, with 12 bases between them. The CDR3 is CASSPGTYSNQPQHF. The CDR3 region has the DNA TGTGCCAGCAGCCCCGGGACATATAGCAATCAGCCCCAGCATTTT.

The chain is built from TRBV5-1 and TRBJ2-5; D is perhaps TRBD2 (6 bases). The CDR3 has 15 amino acids. Deletions cut 1 base from V and 5 bases from J, with 15 bases between. CDR1 is SGHRS and CDR2 is YFSETQ in the germline V gene. In DNA form, the CDR3 reads TGCGCCAGCAGCTTGAGTTATCGACTAGTCGAGACCCAGTACTTC. It codes for CASSLSYRLVETQYF.

This rearrangement joins TRBV4-3 to TRBJ1-2; 9 bases agree with TRBD1. The CDR3 extends over 16 amino acids. The J segment lost 3 bases and the V segment lost 4 bases, leaving 9 bases of the junction unmatched. The V gene's germline CDR1 is LGHNA and CDR2 YSLEER. The CDR3 reads CASSLDRGRSHYGYTF. The CDR3 nucleotides read TGCGCCAGCAGCCTGGACAGGGGTCGGTCTCACTATGGCTACACCTTC.

CDR3 sequence: CASSLGRYQETQYF. CDR3 nucleotide sequence: TGTGCCAGCAGCTTAGGCAGGTACCAAGAGACCCAGTACTTC. This chain links TRBV13 with TRBJ2-5, with D uncertain. The germline gives CDR1 PRHDT, CDR2 FYEKMQ (reference sequence). This CDR3 has 14 amino acids. Trimming removed 0 bases at V and 0 bases at J, with 5 bases between.

This clone occurred a few times. The rearrangement links TRBV6-5 to TRBJ1-5, with D hard to call. Trimming cost V 4 bases and J 7 bases, with 11 bases left between them. The CDR3 consists of 13 residues. Germline loops: CDR1 MNHEY, CDR2 SVGAGI. CDR3 nucleotide sequence: TGTGCCAGCAGTTTCAACTCGGGGCAGCCCCAGCATTTT. As protein: CASSFNSGQPQHF.

V usage is TRBV19 and J usage is TRBJ2-1; no clear D. The V end lost 1 base, the J end lost 5 bases, and 6 bases lay between the germline ends. The CDR3 extends over 13 amino acids. Germline CDR1 and CDR2: LNHDA and SQIVND (reference sequence). CDR3 DNA: TGTGCCAGTAGTATAGGGCAGAACAATGAGCAGTTCTTC. It yields the protein CASSIGQNNEQFF.

Here the CDR3 reads CASSLGRIGELFF. The CDR3, as DNA: TGTGCCAGCAGCTTAGGGAGAATCGGGGAGCTGTTTTTT. V and J are TRBV11-3 and TRBJ2-2, with D unresolved. Germline lookup yields CDR1 SGHNT and CDR2 YENEEA. The length of the CDR3 is 13 residues. The ends were cut back, 1 base at V and 7 bases at J, with 7 bases in the middle.

This sequence joins TRBV6-5 and TRBJ1-4; D is possibly TRBD1 (6 bases). CDR3 length: 13 residues. Germline V CDR1 and CDR2: MNHEY, SVGAGI. The V gene lost 6 bases and the J gene lost 2 bases, with 7 bases spanning the gap. The CDR3 DNA follows: TGTGCCAGCAGAGACAGGACTAATGAAAAACTGTTTTTT. As protein: CASRDRTNEKLFF.

The CDR3 loop reads CASSKPLAGVSYEQFF. The CDR3 DNA sequence: TGTGCCAGCAGCAAGCCACTAGCGGGAGTATCCTATGAGCAGTTCTTC. The rearrangement uses TRBV21-1 and TRBJ2-1; TRBD2, the D gene given by the table, was not confirmed from the DNA. TRBV21-1 corresponds to a pseudogene. This CDR3 contains 16 residues.

The chain combines TRBV6-2 or TRBV6-3 with TRBJ2-4; 9 nucleotides align to TRBD1. Germline V gene lookup returns CDR1 MNHEY and CDR2 SVGEGT. After removal of 5 bases from V and 7 bases from J, the junction contained 3 bases not matched to a gene. This CDR3 spans 13 amino acids. Here the CDR3 DNA reads TGTGCCAGCAGTCCGGGACAGGGTAACATTCAGTACTTC. Amino acids: CASSPGQGNIQYF.

This sequence joins TRBV4-1 and TRBJ2-1; the match to TRBD2 covers 10 bases. The CDR3 is 16 amino acids. The ends lost 4 bases at V and 9 bases at J; junction bases unmatched: 12. Looked up from germline, CDR1 is MGHRA and CDR2 is YSYEKL. In nucleotides, the CDR3 is TGCGCCAGCAGCCGATACCAAGCGGGAGGGCCGGGTGAGCAGTTCTTC. It translates to CASSRYQAGGPGEQFF.

The chain joins TRBV5-8 to TRBJ2-1; D may be TRBD2 (5 bases). Germline V gene data show CDR1 as SGHTS and CDR2 as YDEGEE. V gave up 2 bases and J gave up 9 bases, with 15 bases separating them. The CDR3 length is 14 residues. CDR3 coding DNA: TGTGCCAGCAGCTTCCTAGCCTCTAGCAGTGAGCAGTTCTTC. Protein: CASSFLASSSEQFF.

This chain joins TRBV12-5 and TRBJ1-5; unclear D gene. Germline loops: CDR1 LGHNT, CDR2 FRNRAP. Trimming stripped 5 bases from V and 1 base from J, with 3 bases between. There are 12 residues in the CDR3. The CDR3 here is CASGPSNQPQHF. The DNA for the CDR3 is TGTGCTAGTGGTCCAAGCAATCAGCCCCAGCATTTT.

The genes are TRBV27 and TRBJ1-6; 7 nucleotides line up with TRBD1. The CDR3 has 14 residues. V was clipped by 3 bases and J by 9 bases; unmatched bases: 5. Germline V gives CDR1 MNHEY, CDR2 SMNVEV (reference sequence). The CDR3 DNA reads TGTGCCAGCAGTTTGGGTAGGGGGCTTTCACCCCTCCACTTT. The encoded protein is CASSLGRGLSPLHF.

V and J are TRBV6-2 or TRBV6-3 and TRBJ2-5; D tentatively reads TRBD1 or TRBD2 (5 bases each). The V and J ends lost 6 bases and 5 bases respectively, with 10 bases between them. Germline-derived CDR1 and CDR2 are MNHEY and SVGEGT. This CDR3 is built from 12 residues. The CDR3 DNA reads as TGTGCCAGCAGCGGGGCTCGGGAGACCCAGTACTTC. Translation gives CASSGARETQYF.

The chain recombines TRBV10-2 with TRBJ2-7, with a tentative D call TRBD2 (6 bases). Germline V gene lookup returns CDR1 WSHSY and CDR2 SAAADI. The CDR3 covers 11 residues. V was trimmed by 5 bases and J by 4 bases, leaving 6 bases between them. The CDR3 bases are TGCGCCAGCAGTCGGGAGTACGAGCAGTACTTC. It specifies CASSREYEQYF.

As DNA, the CDR3 is TGTGCCAGCCGGGGAGGGAGTAGGAGCGACGAGCAGTACTTC. Translating it yields CASRGGSRSDEQYF. V is TRBV2 and J is TRBJ2-7; TRBD2 aligns across 7 bases. The CDR3 is made up of 14 amino acids. Per the germline V gene, CDR1 is SNHLY and CDR2 is FYNNEI. V lost 8 bases, J lost 5 bases, and 12 bases stayed unmatched.

This clone has a count of ten or more. CDR3 DNA sequence: TGTGCCAGCAGCAGCGGACAGGCAGACGAGCAGTACTTC. Residues: CASSSGQADEQYF. The V call is TRBV11-3, the J call TRBJ2-7; 7 bases match TRBD1. In germline, CDR1 is SGHNT, CDR2 YENEEA. The V and J ends lost 5 bases and 5 bases, in that order; junction bases with no gene match: 6. The CDR3 is made up of 13 amino acids.